This entry features one TCR beta chain sequence. This sample stems from a study of a mutant IDH1 vaccine in newly diagnosed glioma. Trimming took 5 bases from V and 6 from J, leaving 16 bases between them. The germline V gene has CDR1 SEHNR and CDR2 FQNEAQ (reference sequence). This CDR3 region has 14 residues. Time point described: baseline, week 1 (first vaccination visit). As for treatment: pre-vaccination baseline after standard-of-care therapy. Here immunoSEQ multiplex PCR was the method, and the copy in TCRdb shows in-frame clones only, minus some. The sample lists 80,000 to 100,000 clones; roughly 80% were seen once.

The TCR comes from a man aged 40-55 years with glioma. Some clones in this sample may be carry-over from other donors' samples. The gene calls are TRBV7-9 and TRBJ1-2, with unresolved D. The material was PBMCs, obtained from a glioma patient treated with radiotherapy, temozolomide or both. CDR3: CASSPRGESDGYTF. In DNA form, the CDR3 reads TGTGCCAGCAGCCCCCGCGGGGAATCCGATGGCTACACCTTC.